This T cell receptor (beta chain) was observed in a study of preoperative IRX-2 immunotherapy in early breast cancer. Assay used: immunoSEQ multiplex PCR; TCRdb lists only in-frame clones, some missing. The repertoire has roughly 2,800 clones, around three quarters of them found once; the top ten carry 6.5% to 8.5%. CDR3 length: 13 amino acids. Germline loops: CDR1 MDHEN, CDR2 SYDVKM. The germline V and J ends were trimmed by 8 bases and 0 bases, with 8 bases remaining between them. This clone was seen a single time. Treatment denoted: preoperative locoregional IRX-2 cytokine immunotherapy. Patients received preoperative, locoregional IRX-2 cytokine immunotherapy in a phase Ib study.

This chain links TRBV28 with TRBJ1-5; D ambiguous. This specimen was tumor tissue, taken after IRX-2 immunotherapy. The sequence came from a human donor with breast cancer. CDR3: CASQDISNQPQHF. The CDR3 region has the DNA TGTGCCAGCCAAGACATTAGCAATCAGCCCCAGCATTTT.